The subject of this entry is one TCR beta chain. Regarding time point: pre-sensitization, week 0. Treatment specified: therapeutic diphenylcyclopropenone sensitization with weekly scalp DPC. Per germline, CDR1 LGHNA and CDR2 YSLEER. The V and J ends lost 2 bases and 7 bases, in that order; junction bases with no gene match: 10. CDR3 length equals 16 residues. TCRdb fed the RACE reads into MiXCR, producing one record per CDR3 protein. The sample lists around 350,000 distinct CDR3 sequences, approximately 5.8% occurring once. The data stem from a study of human T cells and chemical hapten exposure. The sequences come from whole blood, collected in connection with sensitization to the hapten diphenylcyclopropenone (DPC). The receptor comes from a woman aged 18-30 years with alopecia areata. Some clones in this sample may be carry-over from other donors' samples. This chain joins TRBV4-3 and TRBJ2-3; 9 bases agree with TRBD2. The CDR3 region is CASSQSSSGAANTQYF. In DNA, the CDR3 is TGCGCCAGCAGCCAATCGTCTAGCGGGGCCGCGAATACGCAGTATTTT.